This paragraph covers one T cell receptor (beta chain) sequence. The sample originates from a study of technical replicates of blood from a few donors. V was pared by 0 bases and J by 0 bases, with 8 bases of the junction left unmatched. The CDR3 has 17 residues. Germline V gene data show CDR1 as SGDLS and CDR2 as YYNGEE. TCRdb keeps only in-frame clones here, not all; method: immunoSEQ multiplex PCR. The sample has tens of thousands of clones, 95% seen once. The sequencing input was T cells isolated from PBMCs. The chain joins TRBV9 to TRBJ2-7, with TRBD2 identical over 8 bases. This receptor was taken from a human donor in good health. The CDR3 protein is CASSVGSGSLSSYEQYF. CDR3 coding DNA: TGTGCCAGCAGCGTAGGGAGCGGGAGCCTAAGCTCCTACGAGCAGTACTTC.